This T cell receptor beta chain was identified during a study of T cells after yellow fever vaccination. Template switching by 5'RACE produced TCR cDNA, adding a universal primer site and UMIs. TCRdb reprocessed the 5' RACE reads with MiXCR, giving one entry per CDR3 protein. This table holds 95,000 to 150,000 distinct CDR3 sequences, around 15% found once. This clonotype was observed a few times. Its specificity is not known. With 7 bases removed from V and 8 bases from J, the gap between germline ends came to 17 bases. Germline values: CDR1 MNHEY, CDR2 SVGAGI. The CDR3 covers 13 residues. Regarding the study as a whole: The appearance of a small share of clonotypes in both CD4 and CD8 compartments was observed. Once the booster was given, most primary-vaccination clones reappeared, at 95% to 98% for CD4 and over 75% for CD8.

This chain uses TRBV6-5 with TRBJ1-2; a possible D gene is TRBD1 (6 bases). The sequences come from CD8+ T cells sorted from PBMCs, collected 5 days after the yellow fever booster vaccination. The clonotype comes from a man between 18 and 29 years old who received the YFV17D yellow fever vaccine. As DNA, the CDR3 is TGTGCCAGCACCCAAGGGGGGGAGGACGGCTACACCTTC. It translates to CASTQGGEDGYTF.